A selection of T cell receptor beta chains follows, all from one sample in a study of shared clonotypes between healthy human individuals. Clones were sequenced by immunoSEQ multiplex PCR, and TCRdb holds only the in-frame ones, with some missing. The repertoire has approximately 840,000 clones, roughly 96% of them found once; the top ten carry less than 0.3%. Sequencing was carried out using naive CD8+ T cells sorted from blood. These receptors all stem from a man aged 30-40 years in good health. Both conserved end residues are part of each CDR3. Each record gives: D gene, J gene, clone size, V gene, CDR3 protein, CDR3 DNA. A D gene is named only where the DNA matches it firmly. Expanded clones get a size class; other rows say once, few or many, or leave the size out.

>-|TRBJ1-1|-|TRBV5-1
CASSLDGQNTEAFF
TGCGCCAGCAGCTTGGACGGACAGAACACTGAAGCTTTCTTT
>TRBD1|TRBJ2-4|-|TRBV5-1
CASSLADRGYKNIQYF
TGCGCCAGCAGCTTGGCGGACAGGGGCTACAAAAACATTCAGTACTTC
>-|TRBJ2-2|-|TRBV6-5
CASSVQPGDTGELFF
TGTGCCAGCAGTGTTCAGCCAGGGGACACCGGGGAGCTGTTTTTT
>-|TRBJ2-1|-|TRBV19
CASGSNEQFF
TGTGCCTCGGGGAGCAATGAGCAGTTCTTC
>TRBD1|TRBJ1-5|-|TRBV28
CASSLGQGSQPQHF
TGTGCCAGCAGTTTGGGACAGGGGAGCCAGCCCCAGCATTTT
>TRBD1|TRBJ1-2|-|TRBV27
CASSLLGTGSNYGYTF
TGTGCCAGCAGCCTGCTTGGGACAGGGTCTAACTATGGCTACACCTTC
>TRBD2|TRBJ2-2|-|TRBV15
CATSRVSGTGTGELFF
TGTGCCACCAGCAGAGTAAGCGGGACGGGCACCGGGGAGCTGTTTTTT
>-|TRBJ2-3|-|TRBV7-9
CASSSSADTQYF
TGTGCCAGCAGCTCTTCGGCAGATACGCAGTATTTT
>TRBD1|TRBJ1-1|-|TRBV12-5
CASGFATGTGAIGETEAFF
TGTGCTAGTGGTTTCGCTACCGGGACAGGGGCTATCGGTGAAACTGAAGCTTTCTTT
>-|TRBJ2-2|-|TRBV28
CASSLGPNTGELFF
TGTGCCAGCAGTTTAGGACCGAACACCGGGGAGCTGTTTTTT
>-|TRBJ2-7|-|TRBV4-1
CASSQESGKLGSYEQYF
TGCGCCAGCAGCCAAGAGTCCGGGAAGCTGGGGTCCTACGAGCAGTACTTC
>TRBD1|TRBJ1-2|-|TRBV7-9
CASSFGTGDFNGYTF
TGTGCCAGCAGCTTCGGGACAGGGGATTTTAATGGCTACACCTTC
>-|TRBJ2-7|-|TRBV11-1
CASSSDAGLEQYF
TGTGCCAGCAGCTCAGACGCAGGGCTCGAGCAGTACTTC
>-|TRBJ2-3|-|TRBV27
CASSLNADSTDTQYF
TGTGCCAGCAGCTTAAACGCGGACAGCACAGATACGCAGTATTTT
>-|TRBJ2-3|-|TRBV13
CASSQYTDTQYF
TGTGCCAGCAGCCAGTACACAGATACGCAGTATTTT
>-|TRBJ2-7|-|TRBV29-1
CSALEAYEQYF
TGCAGCGCATTGGAGGCCTACGAGCAGTACTTC
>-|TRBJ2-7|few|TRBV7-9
CASSHPTGYEQYF
TGTGCCAGCAGCCACCCCACGGGTTACGAGCAGTACTTC
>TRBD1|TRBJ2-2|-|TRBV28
CASTLTGVATGELFF
TGTGCCAGCACATTAACAGGGGTCGCCACCGGGGAGCTGTTTTTT
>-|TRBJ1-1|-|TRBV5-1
CASRETGSTEAFF
TGCGCCAGCAGAGAGACGGGGAGCACTGAAGCTTTCTTT
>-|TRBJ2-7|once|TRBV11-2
CASSLADYEQYF
TGTGCCAGCAGCTTAGCGGACTACGAGCAGTACTTC
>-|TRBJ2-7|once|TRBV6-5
CASSLSPGSLYEQYF
TGTGCCAGCAGCCTTTCCCCCGGGTCCCTCTACGAGCAGTACTTC
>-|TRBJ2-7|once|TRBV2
CASSMGRSYEQYF
TGTGCCAGCAGTATGGGTCGTTCCTACGAGCAGTACTTC
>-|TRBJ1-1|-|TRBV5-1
CASSSSQGNTEAFF
TGCGCCAGCAGTTCATCACAGGGGAACACTGAAGCTTTCTTT
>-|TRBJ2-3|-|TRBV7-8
CASSLRGAIGLDTQYF
TGTGCCAGCAGCTTAAGGGGGGCAATTGGTTTGGATACGCAGTATTTT
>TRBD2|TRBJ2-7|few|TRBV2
CASSSLAAEQYF
TGTGCCAGCAGTTCACTAGCGGCCGAGCAGTACTTC
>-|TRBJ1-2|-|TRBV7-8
CASSLVGFMDGYTF
TGTGCCAGCAGCTTAGTTGGATTTATGGATGGCTACACCTTC
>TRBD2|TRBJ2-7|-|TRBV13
CASSQAGLVTYEQYF
TGTGCCAGCAGCCAAGCGGGACTCGTAACCTACGAGCAGTACTTC
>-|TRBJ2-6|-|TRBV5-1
CASSLVSGANVLTF
TGCGCCAGCAGCTTGGTCTCTGGGGCCAACGTCCTGACTTTC
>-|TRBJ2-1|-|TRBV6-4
CASSEDGNTYNEQFF
TGTGCCAGCAGTGAAGACGGGAATACGTACAATGAGCAGTTCTTC
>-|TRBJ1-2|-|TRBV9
CASSVAVGHGYTF
TGTGCCAGCAGCGTAGCGGTAGGGCATGGCTACACCTTC
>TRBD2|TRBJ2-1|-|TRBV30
CACQLAGGPNYNEQFF
TGTGCCTGTCAACTAGCGGGAGGCCCGAACTACAATGAGCAGTTCTTC
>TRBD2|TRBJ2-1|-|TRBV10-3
CAIKLAGVSEQFF
TGTGCCATCAAACTAGCGGGAGTAAGTGAGCAGTTCTTC
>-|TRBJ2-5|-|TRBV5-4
CASSGKTLEDQETQYF
TGTGCCAGCAGCGGAAAGACCTTAGAGGACCAAGAGACCCAGTACTTC
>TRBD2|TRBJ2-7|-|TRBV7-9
CASRGGLAGGLGYEQYF
TGTGCCAGCAGAGGAGGACTAGCGGGAGGACTCGGCTACGAGCAGTACTTC
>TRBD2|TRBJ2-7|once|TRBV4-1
CASSPSGLAGATYEQYF
TGCGCCAGCAGCCCTAGCGGTTTAGCGGGAGCGACCTACGAGCAGTACTTC
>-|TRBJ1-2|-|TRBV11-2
CASSLSRRGLGYTF
TGTGCCAGCAGCTTAAGTCGACGGGGATTGGGCTACACCTTC
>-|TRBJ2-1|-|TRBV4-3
CASSQDGLYNEQFF
TGCGCCAGCAGCCAAGACGGGCTATACAATGAGCAGTTCTTC
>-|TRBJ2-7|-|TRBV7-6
CASSPQGLASSYEQYF
TGTGCCAGCAGCCCCCAGGGCCTAGCGAGCTCCTACGAGCAGTACTTC
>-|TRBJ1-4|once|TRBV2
CAGPDAQGKLFF
TGTGCCGGCCCGGACGCGCAGGGAAAACTGTTTTTT
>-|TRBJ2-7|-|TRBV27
CASSFGGLQYF
TGTGCCAGCAGTTTTGGGGGGTTACAGTACTTC
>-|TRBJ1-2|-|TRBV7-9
CASSSLGANYGYTF
TGTGCCAGCAGCTCACTAGGAGCTAACTATGGCTACACCTTC
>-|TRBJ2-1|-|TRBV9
CASSVVSLGEQFF
TGTGCCAGCAGCGTAGTGTCTCTCGGTGAGCAGTTCTTC
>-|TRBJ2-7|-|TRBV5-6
CASSSLGEQYF
TGTGCCAGCAGCTCGCTGGGAGAGCAGTACTTC
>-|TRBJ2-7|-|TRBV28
CASSPLDYEQYF
TGTGCCAGCAGTCCCCTGGACTACGAGCAGTACTTC
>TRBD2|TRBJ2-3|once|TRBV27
CASSLLGTSGTDTQYF
TGTGCCAGCAGTTTACTAGGGACTAGCGGAACAGATACGCAGTATTTT
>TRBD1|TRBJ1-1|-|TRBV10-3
CAISGQGQGNTEAFF
TGTGCCATCAGCGGACAAGGACAGGGGAACACTGAAGCTTTCTTT
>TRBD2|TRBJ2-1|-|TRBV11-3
CASRYSGSDEQFF
TGTGCCAGCAGATATAGCGGGAGCGATGAGCAGTTCTTC
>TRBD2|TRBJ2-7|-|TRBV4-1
CASSQMTSGRPYEQYF
TGCGCCAGCAGCCAGATGACTAGCGGGAGGCCCTACGAGCAGTACTTC
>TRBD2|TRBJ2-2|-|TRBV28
CASSPSRLAGGPGELFF
TGTGCCAGCAGCCCCTCTCGACTAGCGGGAGGGCCCGGGGAGCTGTTTTTT